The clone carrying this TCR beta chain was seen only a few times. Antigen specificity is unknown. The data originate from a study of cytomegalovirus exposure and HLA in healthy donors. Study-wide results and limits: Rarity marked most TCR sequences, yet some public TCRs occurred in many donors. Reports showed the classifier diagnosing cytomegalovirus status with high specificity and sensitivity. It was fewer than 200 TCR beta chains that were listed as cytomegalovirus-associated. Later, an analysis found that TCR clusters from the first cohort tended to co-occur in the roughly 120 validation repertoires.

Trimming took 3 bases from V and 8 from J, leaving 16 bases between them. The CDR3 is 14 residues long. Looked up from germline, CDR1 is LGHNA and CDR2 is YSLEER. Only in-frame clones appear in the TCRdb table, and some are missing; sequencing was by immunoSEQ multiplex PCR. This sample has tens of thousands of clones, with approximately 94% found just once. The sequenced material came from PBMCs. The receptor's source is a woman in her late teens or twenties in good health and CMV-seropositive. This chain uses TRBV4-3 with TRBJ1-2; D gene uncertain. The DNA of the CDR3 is TGCGCCAGCAGCCAGGGCCCCTCCGGAAAGGGCTACACCTTC. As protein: CASSQGPSGKGYTF.